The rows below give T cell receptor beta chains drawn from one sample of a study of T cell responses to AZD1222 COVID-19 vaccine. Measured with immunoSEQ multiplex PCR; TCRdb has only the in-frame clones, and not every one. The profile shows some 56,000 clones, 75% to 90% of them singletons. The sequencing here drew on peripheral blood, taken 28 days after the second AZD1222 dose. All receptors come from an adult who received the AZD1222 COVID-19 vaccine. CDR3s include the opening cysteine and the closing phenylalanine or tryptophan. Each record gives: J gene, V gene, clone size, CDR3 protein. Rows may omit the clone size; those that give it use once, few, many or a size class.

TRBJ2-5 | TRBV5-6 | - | CASSPTSGTSETQYF
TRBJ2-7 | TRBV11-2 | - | CASRVTGVYEQYF
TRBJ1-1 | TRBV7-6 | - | CASSPRTGNLNTEAFF
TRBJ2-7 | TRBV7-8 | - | CASSLGDPYEQYF
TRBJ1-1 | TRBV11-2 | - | CASSPGQSTEAFF
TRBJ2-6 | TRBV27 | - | CASGGGPGANVLTF
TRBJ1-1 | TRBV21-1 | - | CAIEKRTGQSVEAFF
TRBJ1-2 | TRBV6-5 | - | CATLVREDGYTF
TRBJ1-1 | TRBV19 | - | CASSQLRGRRNTEAFF
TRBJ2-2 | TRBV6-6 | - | CASSWGGRNGELFF
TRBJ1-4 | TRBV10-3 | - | CAISESGQQNEKLFF
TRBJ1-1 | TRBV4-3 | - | CASSQDGGRTEAFF
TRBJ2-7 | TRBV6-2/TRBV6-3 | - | CASSYETGGYEQYF
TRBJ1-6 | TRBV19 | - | CASCGQPNSPLHF
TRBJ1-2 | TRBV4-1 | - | CASSQEKGGANYGYTF
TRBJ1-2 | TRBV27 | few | CASTPRTGWGYTF
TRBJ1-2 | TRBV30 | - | CAWSFPLRGRGYTF
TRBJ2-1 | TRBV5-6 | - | CASSPTGTLYNEQFF
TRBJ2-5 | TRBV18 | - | CASSPSGAAETQYF
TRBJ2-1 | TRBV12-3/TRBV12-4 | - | CASIPDGYNEQFF
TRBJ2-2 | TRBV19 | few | CASSPPGNRAGELFF
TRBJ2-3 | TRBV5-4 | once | CASSFPGRGTDTQYF
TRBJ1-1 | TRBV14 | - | CASSRHAGGQAFF
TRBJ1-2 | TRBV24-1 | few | CATSDLLGGGYTF
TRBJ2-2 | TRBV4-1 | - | CASSQVGPGGGVNTGELFF
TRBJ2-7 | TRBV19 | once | CASSISGLDEQYF
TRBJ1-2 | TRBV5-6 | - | CASSLFGTVIKYGYTF
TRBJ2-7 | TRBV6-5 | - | CASSYSRVVWEQYF